This T cell receptor beta chain was captured in a study of identifying expanded T cells in peripheral blood. Overall study results and limits: Over approximately two and four weeks, about 17 and 20 clones changed, versus approximately 1.2 between replicates. Approximately two-week clone count variance significantly increased as total template count grew.

Method: immunoSEQ multiplex PCR; TCRdb's copy keeps in-frame clones and lacks some. Seen here are around 120,000 clones, over 65% observed once, and the top ten hold roughly 3.3%. During the collection period, no donor immune events like infections were recorded. A remark on this clone: The antigen is not known.

The trim removed 4 bases at V and 0 bases at J, leaving 14 bases unmatched. This CDR3 has 19 amino acids. Germline V CDR1 and CDR2: SEHNR, FQNEAQ (reference sequence). The chain uses TRBV7-9 and TRBJ1-4; 7 nucleotides align to TRBD1. Sequences were obtained from blood. The receptor was isolated from a person between 18 and 75 years old in good health. CDR3 loop: CASSSPRPTGTATNEKLFF. CDR3 nucleotide sequence: TGTGCCAGCAGCTCCCCTAGGCCGACAGGGACTGCAACTAATGAAAAACTGTTTTTT.